This is a list of T cell receptor beta chains from one sample in a study of cytomegalovirus exposure and HLA in healthy donors. Sequencing was performed with immunoSEQ multiplex PCR; in TCRdb, only in-frame clones are kept and a portion is missing. The sample has roughly 77,000 clones, roughly a tenth seen once. The sequencing sample was made of PBMCs. The receptors here all came from a man in his fifties or sixties in good health and CMV-seropositive. CDR3s include the opening cysteine and the closing phenylalanine or tryptophan.

TRBV2	CASSERPSGRNEQFF
TRBV15	CATSREPRQGEEAFF
TRBV19	CASSGPNSGNTIYF
TRBV11-2	CASSLDSQETQYF
TRBV15	CATSRTIDRTNGNTIYF
TRBV5-4	CASSSPGSANTEAFF
TRBV6-6	CASSYGDRGNSPLHF
TRBV9	CASSIQQGNSPLHF
TRBV7-2	CASSLSRSTGELFF
TRBV2	CASSEVEHSEAFF
TRBV5-4	CASMAEGDTSYNEQFF
TRBV19	CASSINTGETQYF
TRBV5-4	CASSLPKGAGYGYTF
TRBV5-1	CASSFFGQGTNEQFF
TRBV11-2	CASSTKVGVDYEQFF
TRBV10-3	CAISGQIDSGANVLTF
TRBV7-2	CASRGQGNQPQHF
TRBV5-4	CASSFLQGASGAGNTIYF
TRBV4-1	CASSPGGNYGYTF
TRBV13	CASRAPSTDTQYF
TRBV25-1	CASSLAGATNEQFF
TRBV9	CASSVAPGQGGTGELFF
TRBV29-1	CSVTQDRITPYEQYF
TRBV9	CASSAGGRGQPQHF
TRBV5-1	CATLGGLGGNEQFF
TRBV7-8	CASSSRRLVSYEQYF
TRBV5-8	CASRSSDSTEAFF
TRBV27	CASSLGQGFYGYTF